This TCR beta chain was obtained from a study of blood T cell repertoires in COVID-19. Study processing details: Nucleated cell number was recorded as an estimate derived from reference gene primer amplification. Measured with immunoSEQ multiplex PCR; TCRdb has only the in-frame clones, and not every one. V and J calls and clone size are those listed in that table; D and trimming were worked out from the DNA. The sample includes roughly 570,000 clones, around 90% of them seen just once. Germline V gene lookup returns CDR1 SGHTA and CDR2 FQGNSA. The CDR3 totals 13 residues. Trimming removed 4 bases from V and 8 bases from J, with 12 bases in between.

This sequence joins TRBV7-2 and TRBJ2-1, with D maybe TRBD1 (6 bases). Specimen: peripheral blood. The receptor was isolated from a woman in her fifties or sixties with COVID-19, enrolled during active disease. The CDR3 here is CASSYRQDHEQFF. For the CDR3, the DNA is TGTGCCAGCAGCTATCGACAGGACCATGAGCAGTTCTTC.